This T cell receptor (beta chain) derives from a study of control samples from healthy donors and cancer patients. TCRdb's copy holds only in-frame clones and misses some; the assay was immunoSEQ multiplex PCR. The sample includes tens of thousands of clones, about four fifths seen only once; the top ten take over 12%. The V gene's germline CDR1 is SEHNR and CDR2 FQNEAQ (reference sequence). Trimming removed 1 base from V and 16 bases from J; junction bases left unmatched: 3. This CDR3 has 12 residues. The origin of this receptor is a man in his fifties in good health. The gene calls are TRBV7-9 and TRBJ1-6; 8 bases align to TRBD1. Sequencing was carried out using blood. CDR3 region: CASSLEDRDLHF. The CDR3 DNA sequence: TGTGCCAGCAGCTTAGAGGACAGGGATCTCCACTTT.